This TCR beta chain was identified during a study of T cells and Merkel cell carcinoma outcomes. Notes on this clone: The antigen is not known.

Points from the study as a whole: Reportedly, T-cell repertoire with density predicts Merkel cell carcinoma outcomes.

The V end was cut by 4 bases, the J end by 4 bases, with 11 bases between. The germline gives CDR1 SGHDN, CDR2 FVKESK. CDR3 length: 14 amino acids. Clones were sequenced by immunoSEQ multiplex PCR, and TCRdb holds only the in-frame ones, with some missing. The sample has 10,000 to 15,000 clones, about 95% seen once. This receptor was obtained from a human donor with Merkel cell carcinoma. The rearrangement joins TRBV14 to TRBJ2-1; no firm D call. The sample was tumor tissue from Merkel cell carcinoma. Here the CDR3 reads CASSLYTKYNEQFF. The CDR3 coding sequence is TGTGCCAGCAGCCTTTATACTAAGTACAATGAGCAGTTCTTC.